The 20 T cell receptor beta chains below all came from one sample that was sequenced in a study of identical twins. TCRdb recomputed calls from the 5' RACE reads with MiXCR, one row per CDR3 protein. In the table there are 700,000 to 950,000 distinct CDR3 sequences, roughly an eighth of which are singletons. The same specimen was also included in a second study, on yellow fever vaccine responses in identical twins.

The sequencing sample was made of PBMCs. These receptor sequences come from a woman between 18 and 29 years old in good health.

V gene TRBV6-1 combines with J gene TRBJ2-2; 9 bases are shared with TRBD2. Losses at the gene ends were 5 bases for V and 4 bases for J; bases not matched to a gene: 11. This CDR3 has 17 amino acids. Per germline, CDR1 MNHNS and CDR2 SASEGT. The CDR3, as DNA: TGTGCCAGCAGTAGGGTAGCGGGGGTCCTCGGCACCGGGGAGCTGTTTTTT. This encodes CASSRVAGVLGTGELFF.

In its sample, this clonotype was seen many times. The chain carries TRBV7-8 and TRBJ1-3; D is ambiguous. Trimming pared 5 bases from V and 2 bases from J, leaving 10 bases between. Germline values: CDR1 SGHVS, CDR2 FQNEAQ. This CDR3 has 14 residues. The chain's CDR3 is CASSTYETGNTIYF. The CDR3 DNA follows: TGTGCCAGCAGCACTTATGAGACTGGAAACACCATATATTTT.

The CDR3 loop is CASSDGSTNTEAFF. The CDR3 nucleotides are TGCGCCAGCAGTGATGGGTCAACGAACACTGAAGCTTTCTTT. This chain connects TRBV10-1 to TRBJ1-1; no clear D gene. The CDR3 spans 14 residues. V was shortened by 3 bases and J by 1 base, with 9 bases between the two germline ends. Germline V gene sequence: CDR1 WNHNN, CDR2 SYGVQD (reference sequence).

This clonotype was seen repeatedly, ten times or more. The rearrangement uses TRBV10-3 and TRBJ2-2; 8 bases match TRBD1. Germline V CDR1 and CDR2: ENHRY, SYGVKD. J lost 0 bases, V lost 3 bases, and 3 bases had no gene match. This CDR3 has 16 amino acids. The CDR3 DNA reads TGTGCCATCAGTGAAAGGACAGGGCCGAACACCGGGGAGCTGTTTTTT. Its protein is CAISERTGPNTGELFF.

The table lists this clonotype with a few counts. V gene TRBV20-1 combines with J gene TRBJ2-1, with D maybe TRBD2 (5 bases). The CDR3 has 14 residues. The germline V gene has CDR1 DFQATT and CDR2 SNEGSKA (reference sequence). V was pared by 6 bases and J by 8 bases, with 20 bases between. CDR3 residues: CSARWERTPYEQFF. The DNA of the CDR3 is TGCAGTGCGCGGTGGGAGAGAACACCCTATGAGCAGTTCTTC.

V gene TRBV20-1 combines with J gene TRBJ2-5; 8 nucleotides line up with TRBD2. The trim removed 6 bases at V and 4 bases at J, leaving 16 bases unmatched. Germline CDR1 and CDR2: DFQATT and SNEGSKA (reference sequence). The CDR3 spans 16 residues. The CDR3, as DNA: TGCAGTGCCCCCCTTTGGAGTAGCGGGGACGGAGAGACCCAGTACTTC. Translation: CSAPLWSSGDGETQYF.

The table lists this clonotype with many counts. V and J are TRBV7-9 and TRBJ2-1; D is possibly TRBD1 (6 bases). CDR1 is SEHNR, CDR2 FQNEAQ, per germline (reference sequence). The CDR3 is made up of 17 amino acids. V lost 0 bases, J lost 6 bases, and 18 bases lay in between. The CDR3 DNA sequence: TGTGCCAGCAGCTTAGCGCTGGAACCTCAGGGGAGCAATGAGCAGTTCTTC. It specifies CASSLALEPQGSNEQFF.

The V and J genes are TRBV18 and TRBJ2-4, with 7 bases fitting TRBD1. V gave up 5 bases and J gave up 7 bases; unmatched junction bases: 8. The germline V gene has CDR1 KGHSH and CDR2 LQKENI. This CDR3 is 14 amino acids long. The CDR3 reads CASSADRVGNIQYF. CDR3 nucleotide sequence: TGTGCCAGCTCAGCCGACAGGGTAGGGAACATTCAGTACTTC.

This clonotype was detected only once. Its ends do not fully match the called genes, so a read error is possible. The chain links TRBV4-2 to TRBJ1-1; D is undetermined. The CDR3 sequence is 14 residues long. Germline values: CDR1 LGHNA, CDR2 YNFKEQ. The CDR3 nucleotides read TGTGCCAGCAGCAAAGATCTGGGGAACACTGAAGCTTTCTTT. This sequence encodes CASSKDLGNTEAFF.

This clonotype was counted only a few times. The V gene is TRBV12-3 or TRBV12-4, the J gene TRBJ2-7, with TRBD1 identical over 8 bases. The J segment lost 5 bases and the V segment lost 5 bases, leaving 5 bases of the junction unmatched. The CDR3 runs 13 residues. Here the CDR3 reads CASSPDRGDEQYF. CDR3 DNA sequence: TGTGCCAGCAGTCCTGACAGGGGTGACGAGCAGTACTTC.

V and J are TRBV21-1 and TRBJ2-1; the DNA was not compared with TRBD2, the D call given in the table. TRBV21-1 is shown as a pseudogene. The CDR3 is 16 residues long. CDR3 coding DNA: TGTCAGACGGGAGGGCCTCCAAATAGCTCCTACAATGAGCAGTTCTTC. This encodes CQTGGPPNSSYNEQFF.

The rearrangement links TRBV24-1 to TRBJ2-1; D uncertain. The CDR3 extends over 13 amino acids. Per the germline V gene, CDR1 is KGHDR and CDR2 is SFDVKD. V lost 1 base and J 9 bases, leaving 9 bases between the germline ends. In DNA, the CDR3 is TGTGCCACCAGTGATTTTGGAGTATTTGAGCAGTTCTTC. Translation gives CATSDFGVFEQFF.

This clonotype showed up many times. The chain is built from TRBV20-1 and TRBJ1-4; TRBD1 matches 9 bases. J lost 8 bases, V lost 4 bases, and 11 bases had no gene match. This CDR3 is 15 amino acids long. The germline gives CDR1 DFQATT, CDR2 SNEGSKA (reference sequence). The CDR3 reads CSATPRGQGREKLFF. The CDR3 DNA sequence: TGCAGTGCTACTCCAAGGGGACAGGGCAGGGAAAAACTGTTTTTT.

The CDR3: CASSQEGVHIQYF. CDR3 in DNA: TGTGCCAGCAGCCAAGAAGGGGTCCACATTCAGTACTTC. This chain connects TRBV3-1 to TRBJ2-4; D is perhaps TRBD1 (5 bases). Germline V gene lookup returns CDR1 LGHDT and CDR2 YNNKEL (reference sequence). V lost 0 bases and J 8 bases, leaving 8 bases between the germline ends. The CDR3 has 13 residues.

The chain recombines TRBV11-3 with TRBJ2-3; TRBD2 agrees at 14 bases. CDR1 is SGHNT, CDR2 YENEEA, per germline. The CDR3 contains 17 residues. With 5 bases clipped from V and 0 bases from J, the junction kept 4 bases outside the gene matches. CDR3 sequence: CASSTGTSGRSTDTQYF. The CDR3 DNA is TGTGCCAGCAGCACCGGGACTAGCGGGAGAAGCACAGATACGCAGTATTTT.

The V gene is TRBV5-6, the J gene TRBJ1-1; weak D call: TRBD1 (5 bases). The V and J ends lost 4 bases and 5 bases respectively, with 15 bases between them. CDR1 is SGHDT and CDR2 is YYEEEE in the germline V gene. The CDR3 is 14 amino acids. CDR3 loop: CASSPPSGQTEAFF. The CDR3 DNA reads TGTGCCAGCAGCCCCCCCTCGGGGCAAACTGAAGCTTTCTTT.

The genes are TRBV29-1 and TRBJ2-3; D gene unclear. The CDR3 covers 12 residues. V lost 7 bases, J lost 0 bases, and 8 bases lay in between. CDR1 is SQVTM, CDR2 ANQGSEA, per germline. CDR3 DNA: TGCAGCGGACGGACCAGCACAGATACGCAGTATTTT. This translates into CSGRTSTDTQYF.

The chain couples TRBV12-3 or TRBV12-4 to TRBJ1-4; 7 bases match TRBD1. This CDR3 has 17 amino acids. With V trimmed by 6 bases and J by 5 bases, 15 bases remained unmatched. CDR3 DNA: TGTGCCAGCAGCGCGGACGGATGGGGACAGCAAAATGAAAAACTGTTTTTT. It translates to CASSADGWGQQNEKLFF.

The chain employs TRBV7-2 and TRBJ1-4; D not resolved. V was trimmed by 2 bases and J by 5 bases, leaving 9 bases between them. Germline V gives CDR1 SGHTA, CDR2 FQGNSA. The CDR3 runs 14 residues. DNA for the CDR3: TGTGCCAGCAGCTTAATATGGACGAATGAAAAACTGTTTTTT. Residues: CASSLIWTNEKLFF.

This clonotype appeared many times. This chain links TRBV20-1 with TRBJ2-2, with D perhaps TRBD2 (6 bases). CDR3 length: 14 residues. V was trimmed by 4 bases and J by 4 bases, leaving 13 bases between them. Germline CDR1 DFQATT, CDR2 SNEGSKA (reference sequence). The CDR3 region is CSATAGTRTGELFF. CDR3 DNA sequence: TGCAGTGCTACCGCCGGGACTCGCACCGGGGAGCTGTTTTTT.